This TCR beta chain was obtained from a study of OX40 agonist ivuxolimab in advanced cancers. Study information: Dosing consisted of intravenous ivuxolimab at 0.01 to 10 mg/kg every 2 weeks.

The length of the CDR3 is 15 residues. Per the germline V gene, CDR1 is LGHNA and CDR2 is YNFKEQ. V was cut by 0 bases and J by 7 bases, with 13 bases left in between. Autoimmune disease history or systemic immunosuppression meant exclusion. The method was immunoSEQ multiplex PCR; TCRdb's version includes in-frame clones alone and lacks a portion of them. The data show fewer than 80,000 clones, 80% to 90% seen once. The chain has TRBV4-2 and TRBJ2-1; D may be TRBD2 (5 bases). The TCR originated in an adult with an advanced solid tumor such as melanoma, head and neck, liver or kidney cancer. The sample was CD4+ or CD8+ T cells sorted from blood, taken in a trial of the OX40 agonist ivuxolimab. CDR3 loop: CASSQDLPGSNEQFF. The CDR3 DNA is TGTGCCAGCAGCCAAGATCTGCCGGGATCGAATGAGCAGTTCTTC.